These T cell receptor beta chains were read from a single sample in a study of beta chain features in type 1 diabetes. Assay used: immunoSEQ multiplex PCR; TCRdb lists only in-frame clones, some missing. The data hold some 900,000 clones, with 15% to 20% observed a single time. What was sequenced was naive CD4+ T cells from blood. The receptors here all came from a woman aged 18-29 years in good health. Both conserved end residues are part of each CDR3. The D gene is left open where the match is weak. Only part of the rows carry a size: once, few, many, or a class if the clone is expanded.

.,TRBV5-1,.,TRBJ2-1,TGCGCCAGCAGCTCGGACTCGGGATGGGATGAGCAGTTCTTC,CASSSDSGWDEQFF
TRBD1,TRBV19,.,TRBJ1-2,TGTGCCAGTAGTACCGTTTTGGGACAGGGAGACTTTGGCTACACCTTC,CASSTVLGQGDFGYTF
TRBD2,TRBV7-9,.,TRBJ2-1,TGTGCCAGCAGCCAAACTAGCGGGAGGTTCGATGAGCAGTTCTTC,CASSQTSGRFDEQFF
.,TRBV7-2,.,TRBJ2-3,TGTGCCAGCAGCCCGAGACGGGACGATACGCAGTATTTT,CASSPRRDDTQYF
.,TRBV7-2,.,TRBJ2-3,TGTGCCAGCAGCCGTGGCCGAGGGGCGCAGTATTTT,CASSRGRGAQYF
.,TRBV5-1,few,TRBJ2-1,TGCGCCAGCAGCTTGAGTAAAGGATTGCTCTACAATGAGCAGTTCTTC,CASSLSKGLLYNEQFF
.,TRBV23-1,many,TRBJ2-3,TGCGCCAGCAGTCGGGAGTCGGCAGGGGCTACAGATACGCAGTATTTT,CASSRESAGATDTQYF
.,TRBV5-6,.,TRBJ2-1,TGTGCCAGCAGCAGAATGACCGGGGGCTCCTACAATGAGCAGTTCTTC,CASSRMTGGSYNEQFF
.,TRBV14,few,TRBJ2-7,TGTGCCAGCAGCCAGGCGGCAAGGCAGTACTTC,CASSQAARQYF
.,TRBV5-1,.,TRBJ2-1,TGCGCCAGCAGCCCGGCGGGGAGGAGCTCCTACAATGAGCAGTTCTTC,CASSPAGRSSYNEQFF
.,TRBV19,few,TRBJ2-1,TGTGCCAGTAGTAGGTGGAGTCCGCGGTTCGAACCAGGGGACTATGAGCAGTTCTTC,CASSRWSPRFEPGDYEQFF
.,TRBV6-5,.,TRBJ2-7,TGTGCCAGCTCGGGAGCTGGGAGAAGCCACGAGCAGTACTTC,CASSGAGRSHEQYF
.,TRBV25-1,few,TRBJ2-2,TGTGCCAGCAGTGAATTCGGCCGAACCGGGGAGCTGTTTTTT,CASSEFGRTGELFF
TRBD1,TRBV6-5,.,TRBJ2-7,TGTGCCATCAGTCCCGGGACAGCTACCTACGAGCAGTACTTC,CAISPGTATYEQYF
.,TRBV4-2,few,TRBJ2-1,TGTGCCAGCAGCCCCACCGGCTCCTACAATGAGCAGTTCTTC,CASSPTGSYNEQFF
.,TRBV7-2,few,TRBJ2-1,TGTGCCAGCAGCTTAGTAGTCGCGGGAAATGAGCAGTTCTTC,CASSLVVAGNEQFF
.,TRBV7-3,.,TRBJ1-1,TGTGCCAGCAGCCTCCAGATGAACACTGAAGCTTTCTTT,CASSLQMNTEAFF
.,TRBV27,.,TRBJ1-1,TGTGCCAGCAGTCGAGACAGGTTAGGCACTGAAGCTTTCTTT,CASSRDRLGTEAFF
TRBD1,TRBV28,.,TRBJ1-3,TGTGCCAGCAGGACCGGACAGGCCAACACCATATATTTT,CASRTGQANTIYF
.,TRBV5-4,few,TRBJ1-2,TGTGCCAGCAGCTTGCATGGGCGGGGTGGTGGCTACACCTTC,CASSLHGRGGGYTF
TRBD2,TRBV11-3,.,TRBJ2-1,TGTGCCAGCAGCTTAGGACTAGCGGGAGGGGCCTACAATGAGCAGTTCTTC,CASSLGLAGGAYNEQFF
TRBD1,TRBV4-2,.,TRBJ2-5,TGTGCCAGCAGCCGAGGTACTCCGGGACAGGGTGTCGGGACCCAGTACTTC,CASSRGTPGQGVGTQYF